The rows below give T cell receptor beta chains drawn from one sample of a study of T cell changes during pregnancy in multiple sclerosis. The protocol was immunoSEQ multiplex PCR, while the TCRdb copy is restricted to in-frame clones and leaves out a portion. The table has 90,000 or so clones, 94% seen once. The input for sequencing was peripheral blood, taken after pregnancy. The receptors derive from a female donor in good health, enrolled as a control in a pregnancy study. Both conserved end residues are trimmed from each CDR3.

v_gene: TRBV7-2
j_gene: TRBJ1-1
CDR3aa: ASSLVGQKNTEAF

v_gene: TRBV5-1
j_gene: TRBJ2-3
CDR3aa: ASSFAGGTDTQY

v_gene: TRBV5-1
j_gene: TRBJ2-1
CDR3aa: ASSSFDRGFALEQF

v_gene: TRBV28
j_gene: TRBJ1-1
CDR3aa: ASSLQGYTEAF

v_gene: TRBV5-1
j_gene: TRBJ2-7
CDR3aa: ASSLGGDRNEQY

v_gene: TRBV7-2
j_gene: TRBJ2-7
CDR3aa: ASSLGGTTSGEQY

v_gene: TRBV28
j_gene: TRBJ2-1
CDR3aa: ASSFSSLAGEGNEQF

v_gene: TRBV7-2
j_gene: TRBJ2-3
CDR3aa: ASSFRDRDIDTQY

v_gene: TRBV7-2
j_gene: TRBJ2-1
CDR3aa: ASSLEAANNEQF

v_gene: TRBV27
j_gene: TRBJ2-3
CDR3aa: ASSLSGVPTDTQY

v_gene: TRBV15
j_gene: TRBJ2-7
CDR3aa: ATSTGSAPTYEQY

v_gene: TRBV5-1
j_gene: TRBJ2-3
CDR3aa: ASSLESLAGADTQY

v_gene: TRBV28
j_gene: TRBJ2-7
CDR3aa: ASSPDRGRGIYEQY

v_gene: TRBV29-1
j_gene: TRBJ2-1
CDR3aa: SAAGTSGRYNEQF

v_gene: TRBV30
j_gene: TRBJ2-7
CDR3aa: AWRPGLASYEQY

v_gene: TRBV7-9
j_gene: TRBJ2-2
CDR3aa: ASSLARQNTGELF

v_gene: TRBV5-4
j_gene: TRBJ2-7
CDR3aa: ASSLDLVPGYEQY

v_gene: TRBV4-1
j_gene: TRBJ2-3
CDR3aa: ASSRDPTGVVDTQY

v_gene: TRBV19
j_gene: TRBJ1-4
CDR3aa: ASRDQRITNEKLF

v_gene: TRBV9
j_gene: TRBJ2-3
CDR3aa: ASSVALDRVTDTQY

v_gene: TRBV10-2
j_gene: TRBJ2-2
CDR3aa: ASASGRASGELF

v_gene: TRBV7-2
j_gene: TRBJ2-3
CDR3aa: ASSSLPSGRPRDTQY